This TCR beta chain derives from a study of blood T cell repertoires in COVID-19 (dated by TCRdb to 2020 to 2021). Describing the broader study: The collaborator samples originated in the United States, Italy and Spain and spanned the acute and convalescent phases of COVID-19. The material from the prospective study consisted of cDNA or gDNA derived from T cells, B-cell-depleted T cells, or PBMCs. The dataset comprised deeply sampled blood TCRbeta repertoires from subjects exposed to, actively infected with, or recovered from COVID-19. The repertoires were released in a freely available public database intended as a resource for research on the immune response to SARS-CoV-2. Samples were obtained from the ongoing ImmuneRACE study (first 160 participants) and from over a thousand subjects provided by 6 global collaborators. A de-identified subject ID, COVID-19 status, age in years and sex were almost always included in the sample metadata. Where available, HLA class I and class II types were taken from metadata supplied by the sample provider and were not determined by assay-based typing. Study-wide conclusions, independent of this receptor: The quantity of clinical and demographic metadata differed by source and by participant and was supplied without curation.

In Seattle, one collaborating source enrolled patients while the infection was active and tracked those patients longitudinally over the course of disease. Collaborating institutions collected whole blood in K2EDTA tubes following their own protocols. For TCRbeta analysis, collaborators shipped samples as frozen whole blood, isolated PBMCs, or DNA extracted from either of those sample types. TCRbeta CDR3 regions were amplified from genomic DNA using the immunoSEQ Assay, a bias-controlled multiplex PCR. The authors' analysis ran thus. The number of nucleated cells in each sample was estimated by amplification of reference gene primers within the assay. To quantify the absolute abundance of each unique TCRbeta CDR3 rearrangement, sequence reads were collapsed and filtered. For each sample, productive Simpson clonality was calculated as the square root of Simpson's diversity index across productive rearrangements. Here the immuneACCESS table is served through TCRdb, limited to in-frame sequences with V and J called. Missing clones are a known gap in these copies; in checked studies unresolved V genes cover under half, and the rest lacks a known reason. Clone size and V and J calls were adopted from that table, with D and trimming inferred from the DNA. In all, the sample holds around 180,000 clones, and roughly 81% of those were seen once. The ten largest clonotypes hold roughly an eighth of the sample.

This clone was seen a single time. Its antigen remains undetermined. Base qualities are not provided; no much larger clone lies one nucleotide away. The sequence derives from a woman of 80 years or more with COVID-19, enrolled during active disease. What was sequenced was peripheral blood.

The DNA is TGCGCCAGCAGCCAAGACGCAAGCGGCAGGTCTTGGGAGCAGTACTTC. This is translated as CASSQDASGRSWEQYF. The receptor chain draws on TRBV4-1 and TRBJ2-7; the best D guess is TRBD2, with 5 bases matching. The germline V gene supplies CDR1 MGHRA and CDR2 YSYEKL. The CDR3 has 16 amino acids, counting the end cysteine and phenylalanine. Only the CDR3 part of the read is kept: 48 bases, read in frame from the first base. V is pared back by 0 bases and J by 7 bases, with 19 bases lying between the germline termini.